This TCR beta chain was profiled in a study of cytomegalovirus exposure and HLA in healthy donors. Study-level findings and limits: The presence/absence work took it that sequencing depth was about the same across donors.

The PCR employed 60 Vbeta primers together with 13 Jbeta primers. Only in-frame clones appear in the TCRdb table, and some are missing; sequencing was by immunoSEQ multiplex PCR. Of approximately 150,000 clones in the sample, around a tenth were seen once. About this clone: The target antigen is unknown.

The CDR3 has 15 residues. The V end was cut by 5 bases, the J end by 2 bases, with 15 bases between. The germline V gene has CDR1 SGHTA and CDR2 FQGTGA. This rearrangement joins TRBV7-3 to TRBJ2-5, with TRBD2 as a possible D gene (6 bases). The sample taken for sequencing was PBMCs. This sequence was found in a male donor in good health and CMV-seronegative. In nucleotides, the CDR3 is TGTGCCAGCAGCCCAGGGACTTCCCCACAAGAGACCCAGTACTTC. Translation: CASSPGTSPQETQYF. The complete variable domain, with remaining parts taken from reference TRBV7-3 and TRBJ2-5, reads GAGVSQTPSNKVTEKGKYVELRCDPISGHTALYWYRQSLGQGPEFLIYFQGTGAADDSGLPNDRFFAVRPEGSVSTLKIQRTERGDSAVYLCASSPGTSPQETQYFGPGTRLLVL.